The 10 T cell receptor beta chains in this list originate from one sample, sequenced in a study of shared clonotypes between healthy human individuals. Assay used: immunoSEQ multiplex PCR; TCRdb lists only in-frame clones, some missing. The table records some 1,900,000 clones, roughly 95% of them present only once. CD45RO negativity and positive selection for CCR7 defined naive CD8 cells, a population that excluded terminally differentiated effector memory CD45RA+ cells. Input material: naive CD8+ T cells sorted from blood. The source is a man between 18 and 29 years old in good health.

The chain uses TRBV15 and TRBJ2-7, with D possibly matching TRBD2 (5 bases). The germline gives CDR1 LNHNV, CDR2 YYDKDF (reference sequence). The germline V and J ends were trimmed by 5 bases and 0 bases, with 11 bases remaining between them. The length of the CDR3 is 14 residues. CDR3 coding DNA: TGTGCCACCAGCGTAGAGGGATTCTCCTACGAGCAGTACTTC. Translating gives CATSVEGFSYEQYF.

The chain joins TRBV27 to TRBJ2-1; tentatively, D is TRBD2 (7 bases). The CDR3 covers 16 residues. Germline V gene lookup returns CDR1 MNHEY and CDR2 SMNVEV (reference sequence). Between the trimmed V and J ends, which lost 4 bases and 10 bases, there was a span of 23 bases. CDR3 nucleotides: TGTGCCAGCAGTTCCCTATTGGGGGAGGGGGTAAGAGAGCAGTTCTTC. This encodes CASSSLLGEGVREQFF.

This clone was picked up one time. The J gene is TRBJ2-7, the V gene TRBV4-1; D is perhaps TRBD2 (5 bases). There are 13 residues in the CDR3. Germline-derived CDR1 and CDR2 are MGHRA and YSYEKL. The V and J ends lost 0 bases and 6 bases respectively, with 9 bases between them. DNA for the CDR3: TGCGCCAGCAGCCAAGATATGAGGGCCGAGCAGTACTTC. Translated, it gives CASSQDMRAEQYF.

A few counts support this clone. The rearrangement links TRBV11-2 to TRBJ1-1; D is uncertain. The CDR3 loop spans 11 amino acids. V lost 8 bases, J lost 6 bases, and 10 bases lay in between. In germline, CDR1 is SGHAT, CDR2 FQNNGV. The CDR3 region has the DNA TGTGCCAGCGGAGCCCTCGCTGAAGCTTTCTTT. Translated: CASGALAEAFF.

The chain has TRBV29-1 and TRBJ2-3; D is ambiguous. The CDR3 covers 13 residues. Between the trimmed V and J ends, which lost 4 bases and 0 bases, there was a span of 8 bases. The germline V gene has CDR1 SQVTM and CDR2 ANQGSEA. The CDR3: CSVGVGSTDTQYF. For the CDR3, the DNA is TGCAGCGTTGGTGTGGGAAGCACAGATACGCAGTATTTT.

V usage is TRBV7-6 and J usage is TRBJ1-1, with TRBD1 as a possible D gene (5 bases). The CDR3 has 13 residues. V lost 5 bases to trimming and J lost 4 bases, with 11 bases between them. CDR1 and CDR2 from the germline V gene are SGHVS and FNYEAQ. CDR3 residues: CASSAGTSTEAFF. In DNA form, the CDR3 reads TGTGCCAGCAGCGCCGGGACCTCCACTGAAGCTTTCTTT. Full variable domain (remainder filled in from reference TRBV7-6 and TRBJ1-1): GAGVSQSPRYKVTKRGQDVALRCDPISGHVSLYWYRQALGQGPEFLTYFNYEAQQDKSGLPNDRFSAERPEGSISTLTIQRTEQRDSAMYRCASSAGTSTEAFFGQGTRLTVV.

The chain links TRBV27 to TRBJ2-7; 9 bases are a match to TRBD1. The germline V gene encodes CDR1 MNHEY and CDR2 SMNVEV (reference sequence). V shed 5 bases and J 3 bases; nucleotides not matched to a gene: 5. There are 14 residues in the CDR3. CDR3 nucleotides: TGTGCCAGCAGTGCGACGGGACAGGGCTACGAGCAGTACTTC. This sequence encodes CASSATGQGYEQYF.

The V call is TRBV4-1, the J call TRBJ1-2; D is perhaps TRBD1 (5 bases). From germline, CDR1 is MGHRA and CDR2 YSYEKL. This CDR3 is built from 14 residues. The V end lost 1 base, the J end lost 4 bases, and 10 bases lay between the germline ends. The CDR3 sequence is CASSQGRDLYGYTF. In DNA form, the CDR3 reads TGCGCCAGCAGCCAAGGTCGGGACCTCTATGGCTACACCTTC.

The genes are TRBV4-1 and TRBJ1-6; a possible D gene is TRBD1 (5 bases). V was trimmed by 7 bases and J by 9 bases, leaving 22 bases between them. The V gene's germline CDR1 is MGHRA and CDR2 YSYEKL. The CDR3 has 16 residues. The CDR3 DNA follows: TGCGCCAGCACACAGGCTCCGGGCAACTCCGGTTCACCCCTCCACTTT. Protein product: CASTQAPGNSGSPLHF.

The chain uses TRBV4-3 and TRBJ2-7; 8 nucleotides line up with TRBD2. Losses at the gene ends were 0 bases for V and 1 base for J; bases not matched to a gene: 14. Germline V gene sequence: CDR1 LGHNA, CDR2 YSLEER. This CDR3 has 19 amino acids. The CDR3 loop reads CASSQEWGIGVAGSYEQYF. The CDR3 nucleotides are TGCGCCAGCAGCCAAGAGTGGGGAATAGGAGTAGCGGGGTCCTACGAGCAGTACTTC.